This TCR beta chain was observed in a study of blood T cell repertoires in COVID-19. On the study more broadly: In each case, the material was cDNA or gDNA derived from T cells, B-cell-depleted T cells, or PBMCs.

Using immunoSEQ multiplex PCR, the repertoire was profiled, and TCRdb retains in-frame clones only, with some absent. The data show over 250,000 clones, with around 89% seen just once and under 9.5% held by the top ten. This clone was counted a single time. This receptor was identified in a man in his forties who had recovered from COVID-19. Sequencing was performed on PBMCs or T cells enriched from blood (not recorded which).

The CDR3 here is CASSKSGTGGYEQFF. DNA of the CDR3: TGTGCCAGCAGTAAATCCGGGACAGGGGGCTATGAGCAGTTCTTC. The rearrangement links TRBV2 to TRBJ2-1, with 12 nucleotides matching TRBD1. V lost 5 bases, J lost 8 bases, and 7 bases stayed unmatched. Germline V gene data show CDR1 as SNHLY and CDR2 as FYNNEI. The CDR3 sequence is 15 residues long.